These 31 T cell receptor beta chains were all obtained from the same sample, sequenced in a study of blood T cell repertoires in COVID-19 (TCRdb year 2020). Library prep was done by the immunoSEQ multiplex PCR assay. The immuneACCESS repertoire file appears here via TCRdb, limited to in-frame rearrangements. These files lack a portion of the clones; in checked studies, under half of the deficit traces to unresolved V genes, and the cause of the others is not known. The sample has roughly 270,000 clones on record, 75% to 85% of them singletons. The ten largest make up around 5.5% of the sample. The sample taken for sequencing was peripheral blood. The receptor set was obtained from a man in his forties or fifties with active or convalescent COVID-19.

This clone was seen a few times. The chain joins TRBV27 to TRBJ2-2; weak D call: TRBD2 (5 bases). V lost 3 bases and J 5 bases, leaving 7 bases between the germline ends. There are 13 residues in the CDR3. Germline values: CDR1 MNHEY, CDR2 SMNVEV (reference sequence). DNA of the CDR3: TGTGCCAGCAGTTTCCCGGGAACCGGGGAGCTGTTTTTT. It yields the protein CASSFPGTGELFF.

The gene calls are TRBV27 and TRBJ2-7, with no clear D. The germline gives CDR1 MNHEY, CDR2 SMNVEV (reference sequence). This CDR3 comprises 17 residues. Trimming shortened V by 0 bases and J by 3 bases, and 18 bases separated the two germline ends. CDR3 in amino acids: CASSLSGGRFLGYEQYF. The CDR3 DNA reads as TGTGCCAGCAGTTTATCCGGTGGTCGGTTTCTCGGCTACGAGCAGTACTTC.

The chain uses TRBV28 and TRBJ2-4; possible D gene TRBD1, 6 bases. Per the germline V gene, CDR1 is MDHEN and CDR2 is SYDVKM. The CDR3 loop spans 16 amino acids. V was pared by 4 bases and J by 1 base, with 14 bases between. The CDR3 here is CASSSGDGLAKNIQYF. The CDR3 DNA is TGTGCCAGCAGTTCAGGGGATGGACTGGCCAAAAACATTCAGTACTTC.

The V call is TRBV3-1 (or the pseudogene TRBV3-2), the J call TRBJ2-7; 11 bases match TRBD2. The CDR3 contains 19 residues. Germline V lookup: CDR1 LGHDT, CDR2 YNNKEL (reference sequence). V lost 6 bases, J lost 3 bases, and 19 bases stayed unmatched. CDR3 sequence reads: CASRYNRALAGGPCYEQYF. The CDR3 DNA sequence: TGTGCCAGCAGGTATAACAGGGCCTTAGCGGGAGGGCCCTGCTACGAGCAGTACTTC.

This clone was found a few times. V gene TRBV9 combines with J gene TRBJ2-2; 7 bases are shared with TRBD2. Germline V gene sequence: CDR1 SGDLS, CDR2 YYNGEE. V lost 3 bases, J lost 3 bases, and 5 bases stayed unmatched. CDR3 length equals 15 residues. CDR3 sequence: CASSARTSYTGELFF. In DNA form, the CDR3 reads TGTGCCAGCAGCGCCCGGACTAGTTACACCGGGGAGCTGTTTTTT.

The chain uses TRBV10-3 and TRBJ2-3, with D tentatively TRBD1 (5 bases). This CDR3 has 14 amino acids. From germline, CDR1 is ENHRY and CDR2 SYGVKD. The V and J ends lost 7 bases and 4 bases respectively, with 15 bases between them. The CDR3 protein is CAITPTESPDTQYF. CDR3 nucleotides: TGTGCCATCACCCCGACAGAAAGCCCAGATACGCAGTATTTT.

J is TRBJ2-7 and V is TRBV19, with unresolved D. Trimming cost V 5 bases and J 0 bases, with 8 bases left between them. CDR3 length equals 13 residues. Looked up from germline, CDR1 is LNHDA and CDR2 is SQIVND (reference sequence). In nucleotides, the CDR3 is TGTGCCAGTAGTCGACACAGCTCCTACGAGCAGTACTTC. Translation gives CASSRHSSYEQYF.

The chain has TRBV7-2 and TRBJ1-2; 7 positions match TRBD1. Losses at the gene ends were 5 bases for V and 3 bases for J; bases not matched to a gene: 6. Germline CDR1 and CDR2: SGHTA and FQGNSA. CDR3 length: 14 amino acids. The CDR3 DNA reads TGTGCCAGCAGCCGCGGACAGGCCGACTATGGCTACACCTTC. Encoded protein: CASSRGQADYGYTF.

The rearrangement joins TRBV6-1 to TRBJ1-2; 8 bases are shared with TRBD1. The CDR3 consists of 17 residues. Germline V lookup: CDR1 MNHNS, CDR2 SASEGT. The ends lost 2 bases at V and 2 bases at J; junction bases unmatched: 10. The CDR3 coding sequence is TGTGCCAGCAGTGAATCGATCAGGGGGCGCCGGAACTATGGCTACACCTTC. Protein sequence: CASSESIRGRRNYGYTF.

CDR3 in DNA: TGTGCCAGCAGCCGCCGGGACAGGGGAACTGAAGCTTTCTTT. Amino acid sequence: CASSRRDRGTEAFF. V is TRBV6-5 and J is TRBJ1-1; 10 bases fit TRBD1. The CDR3 spans 14 residues. Germline CDR1 and CDR2: MNHEY and SVGAGI. V was clipped by 6 bases and J by 5 bases; unmatched bases: 6.

CDR3 loop: CASNLDSPRDEQYF. The CDR3 DNA sequence: TGTGCCAGCAATTTGGACAGCCCGAGGGACGAGCAGTACTTC. The rearrangement uses TRBV28 and TRBJ2-7; weak D call: TRBD1 (6 bases). Germline V gives CDR1 MDHEN, CDR2 SYDVKM. This CDR3 has 14 residues. V was shortened by 7 bases and J by 5 bases, with 18 bases between the two germline ends. Complete variable domain (other parts from reference TRBV28 and TRBJ2-7): DVKVTQSSRYLVKRTGEKVFLECVQDMDHENMFWYRQDPGLGLRLIYFSYDVKMKEKGDIPEGYSVSREKKERFSLILESASTNQTSMYLCASNLDSPRDEQYFGPGTRLTVT.

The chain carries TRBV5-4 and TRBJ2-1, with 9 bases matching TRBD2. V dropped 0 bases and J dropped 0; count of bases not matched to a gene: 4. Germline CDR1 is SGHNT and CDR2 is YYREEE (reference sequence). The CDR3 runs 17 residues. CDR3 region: CASSLASGRSSYNEQFF. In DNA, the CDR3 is TGTGCCAGCAGCTTGGCGAGCGGGAGGAGCTCCTACAATGAGCAGTTCTTC.

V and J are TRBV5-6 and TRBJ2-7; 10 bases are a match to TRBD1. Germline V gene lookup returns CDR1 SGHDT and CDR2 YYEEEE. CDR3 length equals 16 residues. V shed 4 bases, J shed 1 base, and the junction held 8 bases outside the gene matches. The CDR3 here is CASSPGAGQGSYEQYF. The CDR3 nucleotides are TGTGCCAGCAGCCCGGGGGCGGGACAGGGGTCCTACGAGCAGTACTTC.

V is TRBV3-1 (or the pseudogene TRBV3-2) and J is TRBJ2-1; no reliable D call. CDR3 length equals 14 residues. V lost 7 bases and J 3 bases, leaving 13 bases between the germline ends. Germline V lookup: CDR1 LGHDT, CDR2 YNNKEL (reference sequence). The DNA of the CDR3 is TGTGCCAGCACCTCCAACGGGTTCTACAATGAGCAGTTCTTC. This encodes CASTSNGFYNEQFF.

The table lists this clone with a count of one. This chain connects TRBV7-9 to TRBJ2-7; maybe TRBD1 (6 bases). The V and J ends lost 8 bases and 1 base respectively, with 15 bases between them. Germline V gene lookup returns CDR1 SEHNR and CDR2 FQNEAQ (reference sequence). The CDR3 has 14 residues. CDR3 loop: CASGSGHPSYEQYF. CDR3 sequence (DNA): TGTGCCAGCGGCTCGGGACACCCTTCCTACGAGCAGTACTTC.

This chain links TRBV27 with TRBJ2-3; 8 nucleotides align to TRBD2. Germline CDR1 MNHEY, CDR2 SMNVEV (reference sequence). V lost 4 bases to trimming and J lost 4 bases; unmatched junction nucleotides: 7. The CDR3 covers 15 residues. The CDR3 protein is CASSSAGVRSDTQYF. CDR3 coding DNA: TGTGCCAGCAGTTCAGCGGGAGTGCGGTCAGATACGCAGTATTTT.

The chain's CDR3 is CASTDSGAGTQYF. The CDR3, as DNA: TGTGCCAGTACCGACAGTGGAGCTGGTACCCAGTACTTC. The chain employs TRBV19 and TRBJ2-5, with D possibly TRBD1 on 5 matching bases. The V end lost 7 bases, the J end lost 8 bases, and 17 bases lay between the germline ends. Germline V lookup: CDR1 LNHDA, CDR2 SQIVND (reference sequence). This CDR3 comprises 13 residues.

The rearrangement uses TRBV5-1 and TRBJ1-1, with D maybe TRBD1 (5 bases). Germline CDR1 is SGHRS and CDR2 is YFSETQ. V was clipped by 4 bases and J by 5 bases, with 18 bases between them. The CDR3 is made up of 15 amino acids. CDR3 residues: CASSPPQGIGTEAFF. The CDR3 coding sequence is TGCGCCAGCAGCCCGCCCCAGGGAATAGGGACTGAAGCTTTCTTT.

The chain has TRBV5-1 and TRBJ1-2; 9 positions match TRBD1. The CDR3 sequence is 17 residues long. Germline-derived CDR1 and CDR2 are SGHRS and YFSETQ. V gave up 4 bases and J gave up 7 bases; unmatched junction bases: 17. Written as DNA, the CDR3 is TGCGCCAGCAGCCGATCCTCCCCGGGACAGGGTCTCGGTGGCTACACCTTC. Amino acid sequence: CASSRSSPGQGLGGYTF.

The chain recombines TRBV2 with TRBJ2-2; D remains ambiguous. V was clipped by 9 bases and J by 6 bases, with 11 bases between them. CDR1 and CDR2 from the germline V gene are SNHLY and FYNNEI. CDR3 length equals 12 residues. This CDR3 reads CARSITAGELFF. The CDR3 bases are TGTGCCAGAAGTATAACAGCCGGGGAGCTGTTTTTT.

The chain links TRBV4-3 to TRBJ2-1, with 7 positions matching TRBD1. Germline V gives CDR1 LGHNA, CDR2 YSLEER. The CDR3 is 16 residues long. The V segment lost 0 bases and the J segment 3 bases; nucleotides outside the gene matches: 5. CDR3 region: CASSQDAPGGYNEQFF. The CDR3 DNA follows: TGCGCCAGCAGCCAAGATGCTCCAGGGGGCTACAATGAGCAGTTCTTC.

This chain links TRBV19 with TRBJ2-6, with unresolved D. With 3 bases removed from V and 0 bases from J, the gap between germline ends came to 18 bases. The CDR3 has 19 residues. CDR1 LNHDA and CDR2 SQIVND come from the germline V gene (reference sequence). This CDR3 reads CASSIIVRFRSSGANVLTF. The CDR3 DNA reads TGTGCCAGTAGTATCATCGTTAGATTTCGGAGCTCTGGGGCCAACGTCCTGACTTTC.

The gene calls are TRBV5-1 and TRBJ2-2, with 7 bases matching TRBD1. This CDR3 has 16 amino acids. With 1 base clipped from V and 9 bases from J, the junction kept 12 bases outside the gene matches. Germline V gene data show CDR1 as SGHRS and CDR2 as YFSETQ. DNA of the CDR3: TGCGCCAGCAGCTTGAGGGGGCAGCCTGAAAATTGGGAGCTGTTTTTT. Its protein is CASSLRGQPENWELFF.

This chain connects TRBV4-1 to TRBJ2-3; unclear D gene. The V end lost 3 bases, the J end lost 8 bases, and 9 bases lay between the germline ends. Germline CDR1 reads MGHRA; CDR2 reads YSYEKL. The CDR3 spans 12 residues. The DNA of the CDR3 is TGCGCCAGCAGCCACGGCCTAGGTACGCAGTATTTT. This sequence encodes CASSHGLGTQYF.

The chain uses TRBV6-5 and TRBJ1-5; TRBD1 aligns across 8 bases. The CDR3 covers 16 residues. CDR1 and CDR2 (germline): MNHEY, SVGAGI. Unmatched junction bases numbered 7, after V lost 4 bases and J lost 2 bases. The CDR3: CASSFGLTGGNQPQHF. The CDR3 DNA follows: TGTGCCAGCAGTTTTGGCCTGACAGGGGGCAATCAGCCCCAGCATTTT.

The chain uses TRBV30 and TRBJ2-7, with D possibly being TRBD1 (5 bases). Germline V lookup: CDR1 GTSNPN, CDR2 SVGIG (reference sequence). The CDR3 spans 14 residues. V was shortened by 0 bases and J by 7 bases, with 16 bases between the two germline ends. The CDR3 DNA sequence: TGTGCCTGGAGTGTAGGACACGGCCTGGGTGAGCAGTACTTC. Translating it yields CAWSVGHGLGEQYF.

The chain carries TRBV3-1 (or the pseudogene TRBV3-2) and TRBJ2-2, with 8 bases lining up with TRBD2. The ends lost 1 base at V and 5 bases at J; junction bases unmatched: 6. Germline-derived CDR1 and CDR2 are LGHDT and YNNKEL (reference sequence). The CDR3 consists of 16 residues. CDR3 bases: TGTGCCAGCAGCCAAGGTAGCGGGATGGTAACCGGGGAGCTGTTTTTT. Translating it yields CASSQGSGMVTGELFF.

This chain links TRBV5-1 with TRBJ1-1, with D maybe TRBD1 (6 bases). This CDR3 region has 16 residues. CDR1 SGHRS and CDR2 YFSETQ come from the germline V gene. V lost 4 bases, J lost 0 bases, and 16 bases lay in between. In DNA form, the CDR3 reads TGCGCCAGCAGCCCTGCTACAGGGTCCATGAACACTGAAGCTTTCTTT. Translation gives CASSPATGSMNTEAFF.

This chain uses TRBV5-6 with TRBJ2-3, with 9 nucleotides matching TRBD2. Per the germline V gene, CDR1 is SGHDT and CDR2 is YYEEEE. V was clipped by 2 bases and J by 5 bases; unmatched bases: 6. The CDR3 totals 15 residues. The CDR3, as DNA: TGTGCCAGCAGCTTTTTAGCGGGAGTTCAAGATACGCAGTATTTT. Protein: CASSFLAGVQDTQYF.

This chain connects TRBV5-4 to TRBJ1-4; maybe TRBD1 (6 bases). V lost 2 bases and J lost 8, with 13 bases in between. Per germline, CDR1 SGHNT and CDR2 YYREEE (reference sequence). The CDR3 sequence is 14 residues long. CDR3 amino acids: CASSLQGSREKLFF. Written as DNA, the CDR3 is TGTGCCAGCAGCTTACAGGGATCTCGGGAAAAACTGTTTTTT.

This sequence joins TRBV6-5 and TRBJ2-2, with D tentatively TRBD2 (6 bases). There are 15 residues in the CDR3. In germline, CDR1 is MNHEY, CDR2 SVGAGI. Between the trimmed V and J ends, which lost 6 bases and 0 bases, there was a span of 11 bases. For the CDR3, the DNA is TGTGCCAGCAGGAAGGCGGGAACGAACACCGGGGAGCTGTTTTTT. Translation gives CASRKAGTNTGELFF.